Below, 5 T cell receptor beta chains from the same sample are listed, as sequenced in a study of blood T cell repertoires in COVID-19. Clones were sequenced by immunoSEQ multiplex PCR, and TCRdb holds only the in-frame ones, with some missing. The sample shows about 110,000 clones, roughly 69% of them seen only once. Sequenced material: peripheral blood. These receptors came from an elderly man with acute or convalescent COVID-19.

The chain joins TRBV5-4 to TRBJ2-1; no clear D. The V gene lost 1 base and the J gene lost 5 bases, with 7 bases spanning the gap. Germline-derived CDR1 and CDR2 are SGHNT and YYREEE (reference sequence). The CDR3 spans 13 residues. The CDR3 reads CASSLNTNNEQFF. The CDR3 DNA reads TGTGCCAGCAGCTTGAACACCAACAATGAGCAGTTCTTC.

The chain carries TRBV20-1 and TRBJ1-6; no firm D call. This CDR3 is 15 amino acids long. The V gene's germline CDR1 is DFQATT and CDR2 SNEGSKA (reference sequence). The V end lost 3 bases, the J end lost 2 bases, and 11 bases lay between the germline ends. CDR3 coding DNA: TGCAGTGCTAGTCGGGGTTTGGCCTATAATTCACCCCTCCACTTT. Its translation is CSASRGLAYNSPLHF.

The genes are TRBV5-4 and TRBJ1-4; D may be TRBD1 (5 bases). Germline V lookup: CDR1 SGHNT, CDR2 YYREEE (reference sequence). This CDR3 has 19 residues. Trimming took off 5 bases at V and 5 bases at J, with 28 bases between the two ends. CDR3 nucleotides: TGTGCCAGCAGGCTTACCAACGGCAGGGATGGTGATAGCAATGAAAAACTGTTTTTT. Its protein product is CASRLTNGRDGDSNEKLFF.

At least ten counts were recorded for this clone. This chain uses TRBV6-1 with TRBJ2-7; D is possibly TRBD2 (6 bases). The CDR3 consists of 16 residues. V lost 4 bases and J lost 2, with 18 bases in between. Looked up from germline, CDR1 is MNHNS and CDR2 is SASEGT. CDR3 sequence: CASSGLGRGNAYEQYF. In nucleotides, the CDR3 is TGTGCCAGCAGTGGCTTAGGACGGGGGAATGCCTACGAGCAGTACTTC.

V is TRBV7-9 and J is TRBJ1-5; D is perhaps TRBD1 (6 bases). The V gene lost 1 base and the J gene lost 10 bases, with 11 bases spanning the gap. Germline V gene data show CDR1 as SEHNR and CDR2 as FQNEAQ (reference sequence). The CDR3 is made up of 13 amino acids. The CDR3 sequence is CASSLGAGAPQHF. As DNA, the CDR3 is TGTGCCAGCAGCTTAGGGGCAGGGGCACCCCAGCATTTT.